A single sample gave rise to the 27 T cell receptor beta chains below, sequenced in a study of T cell responses to AZD1222 COVID-19 vaccine (dated by TCRdb to the early 2020s). Library preparation employed the immunoSEQ multiplex PCR assay. TCRdb took this table from immuneACCESS and kept in-frame rearrangements with V and J called. Such tables lack part of the clones; where checked against another copy, unresolved V genes explain under half of the gap, and the rest is unexplained. Counted in this sample were over 50,000 clones; 81% of them appeared once. The ten largest clones represent 20% to 30% of the sample. In light of the paper, this sample's time point label describes: about 28 days (+/-7) after the second vaccine dose. The sample consisted of peripheral blood, taken 28 days after the second AZD1222 dose. These receptor sequences come from an adult who received the AZD1222 COVID-19 vaccine.

The count of this clone is one. The chain links TRBV3-1 (or the pseudogene TRBV3-2) to TRBJ1-1; weak D call: TRBD1 (6 bases). The CDR3 totals 12 residues. CDR1 and CDR2 (germline): LGHDT, YNNKEL (reference sequence). V dropped 0 bases and J dropped 10 bases, with 9 bases sitting between them. The CDR3 region has the DNA TGTGCCAGCAGCCAAGAGGGGGGGCGAGCTTTCTTT. Translation: CASSQEGGRAFF.

This sequence joins TRBV5-1 and TRBJ2-7; D is unresolved. Trimming stripped 0 bases from V and 1 base from J, with 8 bases between. CDR1 is SGHRS, CDR2 YFSETQ, per germline. The CDR3 length is 14 residues. CDR3 sequence: CASSLATASYEQYF. CDR3 in DNA: TGCGCCAGCAGCTTGGCTACAGCGTCCTACGAGCAGTACTTC.

The chain couples TRBV11-2 to TRBJ2-3; TRBD2 matches 14 bases. The CDR3 covers 17 residues. CDR1 is SGHAT and CDR2 is FQNNGV in the germline V gene. The ends lost 2 bases at V and 6 bases at J; junction bases unmatched: 7. CDR3 protein: CASSLRGTSGSVDTQYF. The CDR3 nucleotides are TGTGCCAGCAGCTTACGGGGGACTAGCGGGAGTGTTGATACGCAGTATTTT.

This clone was picked up a small number of times. This chain uses TRBV25-1 with TRBJ2-7; D might be TRBD2 (6 bases). This CDR3 has 14 amino acids. The germline gives CDR1 MGHDK, CDR2 SYGVNS. Trimming left V 4 bases short and J 9 bases short, with 19 bases between. DNA for the CDR3: TGTGCCAGCAGTGTAACCGGGACTGTTCGTTCGCAGTACTTC. It codes for CASSVTGTVRSQYF.

The chain links TRBV4-1 to TRBJ2-1, with TRBD1 matching 11 bases. The CDR3 sequence is 17 residues long. CDR1 and CDR2 from the germline V gene are MGHRA and YSYEKL. V gave up 4 bases and J gave up 4 bases; unmatched junction bases: 9. Written as DNA, the CDR3 is TGCGCCAGCAGCCCCAAGGACAGGGGGCGTGGTTACAATGAGCAGTTCTTC. This codes for CASSPKDRGRGYNEQFF.

The chain uses TRBV7-8 and TRBJ2-7, with D perhaps TRBD1 (8 bases). V was clipped by 4 bases and J by 6 bases, with 19 bases between them. Looked up from germline, CDR1 is SGHVS and CDR2 is FQNEAQ. The CDR3 spans 15 residues. The DNA for the CDR3 is TGTGCCAGCAGCTGGGACGACACAGGGGGGGGCGAGCAGTACTTC. This encodes CASSWDDTGGGEQYF. Full variable domain (outside the CDR3, taken from reference TRBV7-8 and TRBJ2-7): GAGVSQSPRYKVAKRGQDVALRCDPISGHVSLFWYQQALGQGPEFLTYFQNEAQLDKSGLPSDRFFAERPEGSVSTLKIQRTQQEDSAVYLCASSWDDTGGGEQYFGPGTRLTVT.

J is TRBJ2-3 and V is TRBV21-1; TRBD1 reflects the table's D call only, with no check against the DNA. TRBV21-1 is a documented pseudogene. CDR3 length: 18 amino acids. CDR3 in DNA: TGTGCCAGCAGCGAGGAACCGCCGGGACAGGGAAGCGTTGATACGCAGTATTTT. As protein: CASSEEPPGQGSVDTQYF.

This chain links TRBV7-2 with TRBJ2-1, with D maybe TRBD2 (5 bases). Trimming shortened V by 4 bases and J by 0 bases, and 19 bases separated the two germline ends. The CDR3 consists of 18 residues. Germline CDR1 and CDR2: SGHTA and FQGNSA. Written as DNA, the CDR3 is TGTGCCAGCAGCTCCACCGACGCAGCGGCCCGCTCCTACAATGAGCAGTTCTTC. It specifies CASSSTDAAARSYNEQFF.

V gene TRBV10-3 combines with J gene TRBJ1-6; D ambiguous. Germline CDR1 reads ENHRY; CDR2 reads SYGVKD. Trimming removed 0 bases at V and 0 bases at J, with 9 bases between. There are 17 residues in the CDR3. DNA of the CDR3: TGTGCCATCAGTGAGTCGACGACGGGCTCCTATAATTCACCCCTCCACTTT. Protein product: CAISESTTGSYNSPLHF.

This chain uses TRBV27 with TRBJ1-5; possible D gene TRBD1, 5 bases. V shed 5 bases and J shed 0 bases, with 14 bases lying between them. The length of the CDR3 is 16 residues. Per the germline V gene, CDR1 is MNHEY and CDR2 is SMNVEV (reference sequence). The CDR3 DNA is TGTGCCAGCAGTCCCGGGGGTCCTTATAGCAATCAGCCCCAGCATTTT. Its protein product is CASSPGGPYSNQPQHF.

The rearrangement links TRBV10-2 to TRBJ2-1; TRBD1 aligns across 8 bases. The length of the CDR3 is 16 residues. CDR1 WSHSY and CDR2 SAAADI come from the germline V gene. With V trimmed by 3 bases and J by 6 bases, 10 bases remained unmatched. CDR3 DNA: TGCGCCAGCAGTGACCTCCGGACAGGGAGCGGCAATGAGCAGTTCTTC. This encodes CASSDLRTGSGNEQFF.

The rearrangement joins TRBV5-6 to TRBJ2-7; D unclear. Trimming stripped 2 bases from V and 3 bases from J, with 9 bases between. The germline V gene encodes CDR1 SGHDT and CDR2 YYEEEE. The CDR3 sequence is 13 residues long. This CDR3 reads CASSLTLGYEQYF. CDR3 coding DNA: TGTGCCAGCAGCTTAACGTTGGGCTACGAGCAGTACTTC.

The rearrangement links TRBV28 to TRBJ2-7; TRBD2 agrees at 7 bases. Germline CDR1 reads MDHEN; CDR2 reads SYDVKM. V lost 6 bases and J lost 5; bases outside the gene matches: 4. The CDR3 loop spans 12 amino acids. CDR3 in amino acids: CASSRGLDEQYF. The CDR3 DNA reads TGTGCCAGCAGCAGAGGACTAGACGAGCAGTACTTC. The variable domain in full, completed from reference TRBV28 and TRBJ2-7, reads DVKVTQSSRYLVKRTGEKVFLECVQDMDHENMFWYRQDPGLGLRLIYFSYDVKMKEKGDIPEGYSVSREKKERFSLILESASTNQTSMYLCASSRGLDEQYFGPGTRLTVT.

The J gene is TRBJ2-1, the V gene TRBV28, with D possibly being TRBD1 (6 bases). This CDR3 region has 17 residues. CDR1 MDHEN and CDR2 SYDVKM come from the germline V gene. V was pared by 3 bases and J by 5 bases, with 20 bases between. CDR3: CASSFYPSGHLNNEQFF. The CDR3 DNA reads TGTGCCAGCAGTTTTTACCCCTCGGGACACCTGAACAATGAGCAGTTCTTC.

V usage is TRBV6-5 and J usage is TRBJ2-7, with a possible D match to TRBD1 (5 bases). The germline CDR1 and CDR2 sequences are MNHEY and SVGAGI. This CDR3 is built from 15 residues. Trimming took 0 bases from V and 3 from J, leaving 12 bases between them. CDR3 protein: CASSYSRGHHYEQYF. In DNA form, the CDR3 reads TGTGCCAGCAGTTACTCTCGCGGACATCACTACGAGCAGTACTTC.

The chain employs TRBV6-2 or TRBV6-3 and TRBJ1-5, with D unresolved. In germline, CDR1 is MNHEY, CDR2 SVGEGT. The CDR3 consists of 12 residues. Trimming stripped 2 bases from V and 8 bases from J, with 7 bases between. CDR3 nucleotides: TGTGCCAGCAGTTACACAAGGGAGCCCCAGCATTTT. It translates to CASSYTREPQHF.

This clone was counted a few times. The chain joins TRBV5-1 to TRBJ1-5; perhaps TRBD1 as D (6 bases). This CDR3 spans 16 amino acids. Per germline, CDR1 SGHRS and CDR2 YFSETQ. V was trimmed by 0 bases and J by 2 bases, leaving 12 bases between them. The CDR3 protein is CASSLEGGERNQPQHF. The CDR3 DNA reads TGCGCCAGCAGCTTGGAGGGGGGTGAGCGCAATCAGCCCCAGCATTTT.

V usage is TRBV7-9 and J usage is TRBJ2-7; 7 bases align to TRBD1. The germline V gene encodes CDR1 SEHNR and CDR2 FQNEAQ (reference sequence). The CDR3 sequence is 17 residues long. The V segment lost 5 bases and the J segment 0 bases; nucleotides outside the gene matches: 13. CDR3 sequence reads: CASSLRPDRDRSYEQYF. The CDR3 DNA reads as TGTGCCAGCAGCCTCAGACCCGACAGGGACCGCTCCTACGAGCAGTACTTC.

The J gene is TRBJ2-1, the V gene TRBV27, with D perhaps TRBD2 (6 bases). The length of the CDR3 is 13 residues. The V end lost 5 bases, the J end lost 7 bases, and 12 bases lay between the germline ends. In germline, CDR1 is MNHEY, CDR2 SMNVEV (reference sequence). The CDR3: CASSTYGGNEQFF. The CDR3 DNA reads TGTGCCAGCAGTACGTACGGGGGAAATGAGCAGTTCTTC.

The V call is TRBV10-3, the J call TRBJ2-1, with a possible D match to TRBD2 (7 bases). Trimming shortened V by 6 bases and J by 7 bases, and 16 bases separated the two germline ends. This CDR3 has 14 amino acids. Per the germline V gene, CDR1 is ENHRY and CDR2 is SYGVKD. CDR3 protein: CAISLGGVVNEQFF. CDR3 DNA sequence: TGTGCCATCAGCCTAGGGGGGGTCGTGAATGAGCAGTTCTTC.

DNA of the CDR3: TGCAGCGTTGAAGGGGAAGTTCCAGGAAACCGGCGGGGACGGTACTCCTACAATGAGCAGTTCTTC. Protein: CSVEGEVPGNRRGRYSYNEQFF. This chain links TRBV29-1 with TRBJ2-1; weak D call: TRBD2 (6 bases). V was cut by 1 base and J by 0 bases, with 31 bases left in between. From germline, CDR1 is SQVTM and CDR2 ANQGSEA. The CDR3 has 22 amino acids.

The V call is TRBV30, the J call TRBJ2-1; D is unresolved. CDR3 size: 14 residues. Germline values: CDR1 GTSNPN, CDR2 SVGIG (reference sequence). V gave up 3 bases and J gave up 0 bases, with 9 bases separating them. The CDR3 DNA follows: TGTGCCTGGAGGGGCACTTTCTCCTACAATGAGCAGTTCTTC. Amino acids: CAWRGTFSYNEQFF.

The chain links TRBV7-2 to TRBJ2-1; D may be TRBD1 (6 bases). Germline V lookup: CDR1 SGHTA, CDR2 FQGNSA. Deletions cut 5 bases from V and 9 bases from J, with 14 bases between. The CDR3 length is 13 residues. The CDR3 sequence is CASSSPTRGEQFF. Here the CDR3 DNA reads TGTGCCAGCAGCAGCCCGACCAGGGGTGAGCAGTTCTTC.

This clone was recorded once. The CDR3 reads CASSKDENEQFF. In DNA, the CDR3 is TGCGCCAGCAGTAAAGATGAGAATGAGCAGTTCTTC. The chain uses TRBV4-1 and TRBJ2-1; D remains ambiguous. This CDR3 contains 12 residues. Trimming stripped 6 bases from V and 7 bases from J, with 10 bases between. Germline CDR1 and CDR2: MGHRA and YSYEKL.

This chain uses TRBV4-2 with TRBJ1-1; no reliable D call. Germline V gene sequence: CDR1 LGHNA, CDR2 YNFKEQ. Trimming cost V 2 bases and J 3 bases, with 13 bases left between them. The CDR3 length is 15 residues. CDR3 amino acids: CASSQTPLGYTEAFF. The CDR3, as DNA: TGTGCCAGCAGCCAAACACCCTTGGGTTACACTGAAGCTTTCTTT.

The genes are TRBV7-9 and TRBJ2-2; 7 nucleotides line up with TRBD2. Germline loops: CDR1 SEHNR, CDR2 FQNEAQ (reference sequence). The CDR3 totals 16 residues. The V and J ends lost 4 bases and 1 base, in that order; junction bases with no gene match: 6. Written as DNA, the CDR3 is TGTGCCAGCAGCTCGTTCCGCGGGAGGAACACCGGGGAGCTGTTTTTT. Translation gives CASSSFRGRNTGELFF.

V gene TRBV6-5 combines with J gene TRBJ1-5; D unclear. Germline V gene lookup returns CDR1 MNHEY and CDR2 SVGAGI. The CDR3 has 16 residues. Trimming stripped 0 bases from V and 1 base from J, with 10 bases between. CDR3 nucleotides: TGTGCCAGCAGTTACTCGATCCCGGACAGCAATCAGCCCCAGCATTTT. Its protein product is CASSYSIPDSNQPQHF.